The following is a T cell receptor (beta chain) sequence with its context. The repertoire was sequenced with immunoSEQ multiplex PCR; TCRdb's copy has only in-frame clones and lacks some. Here the sample spans fewer than 250,000 clones, 80% to 90% being singletons. This entry comes from a study of blood T cell repertoires in COVID-19. V shed 4 bases and J shed 8 bases, with 9 bases lying between them. The germline V gene has CDR1 PRHDT and CDR2 FYEKMQ (reference sequence). This CDR3 is 12 amino acids long. The receptor's source is an older woman with acute or convalescent COVID-19. Sequenced sample: peripheral blood. The V call is TRBV13, the J call TRBJ2-1, with unresolved D. CDR3 residues: CASSSWPDEQFF. The CDR3 DNA reads as TGTGCCAGCAGCTCATGGCCCGATGAGCAGTTCTTC.